Presented here are 16 T cell receptor beta chains from one specimen sequenced in a study of sequential checkpoint blockade in melanoma. Data came from immunoSEQ multiplex PCR; TCRdb stores just in-frame clones and leaves some out. The sample carries about 22,000 clones, 27% recorded once. Treatment: randomized to nivolumab then ipilimumab (arm A) or the reverse (arm B). The input for sequencing was tumor tissue (inferred from file names), taken from a patient given nivolumab and ipilimumab in sequence. Receptor source: a human donor with melanoma.

This rearrangement joins TRBV18 to TRBJ2-3; no definite D call. Trimming took 8 bases from V and 0 from J, leaving 12 bases between them. CDR1 and CDR2 (germline): KGHSH, LQKENI. The CDR3 is 14 amino acids. DNA for the CDR3: TGTGCCAGCAAACAGATTTCTAGCACAGATACGCAGTATTTT. Amino acids: CASKQISSTDTQYF.

This clone was counted a few times. This chain links TRBV7-1 with TRBJ1-2; a weak D match, TRBD1 (5 bases). TRBV7-1 counts as an open reading frame of uncertain function. V was trimmed by 10 bases and J by 4 bases, leaving 16 bases between them. This CDR3 is 13 amino acids long. CDR3 loop: CATQDDSPYGYTF. The CDR3 coding sequence is TGTGCCACGCAAGACGACAGTCCCTATGGCTACACCTTC.

This clone was detected once. V gene TRBV29-1 combines with J gene TRBJ2-5, with D possibly matching TRBD2 (6 bases). Trimming took off 3 bases at V and 2 bases at J, with 13 bases between the two ends. Germline CDR1 reads SQVTM; CDR2 reads ANQGSEA. The CDR3 has 14 amino acids. CDR3 region: CSVDPGLPQETQYF. CDR3 bases: TGCAGCGTTGACCCGGGACTGCCGCAAGAGACCCAGTACTTC. Full variable domain (outside the CDR3, taken from reference TRBV29-1 and TRBJ2-5): SAVISQKPSRDICQRGTSLTIQCQVDSQVTMMFWYRQQPGQSLTLIATANQGSEATYESGFVIDKFPISRPNLTFSTLTVSNMSPEDSSIYLCSVDPGLPQETQYFGPGTRLLVL.

This clone was seen only a few times. The V gene is TRBV9, the J gene TRBJ2-7; perhaps D is TRBD1 or TRBD2 (6 bases each). This CDR3 is built from 13 residues. V lost 5 bases, J lost 4 bases, and 13 bases lay in between. Germline lookup yields CDR1 SGDLS and CDR2 YYNGEE. The CDR3 here is CASSSSGAYEQYF. The CDR3 nucleotides are TGTGCCAGCAGTTCATCGGGGGCATACGAGCAGTACTTC.

This clone appeared a few times. The genes are TRBV6-8 and TRBJ1-1; D perhaps matches TRBD1 (6 bases). The CDR3 runs 12 residues. Germline CDR1 is MNHGY and CDR2 is SAAAGT. Trimming took 2 bases from V and 11 from J, leaving 12 bases between them. CDR3 region: CASSYGRGDAFF. CDR3 nucleotide sequence: TGTGCCAGCAGTTACGGCAGGGGCGATGCTTTCTTT.

The rearrangement links TRBV5-1 to TRBJ2-6; D unresolved. V lost 1 base and J 1 base, leaving 6 bases between the germline ends. The CDR3 is 15 amino acids. Per germline, CDR1 SGHRS and CDR2 YFSETQ. The CDR3 coding sequence is TGCGCCAGCAGCTTGATAACATCTGGGGCCAACGTCCTGACTTTC. Translated, it gives CASSLITSGANVLTF.

The table lists this clone with a few counts. V and J are TRBV25-1 and TRBJ2-5; D remains unclear. Germline-derived CDR1 and CDR2 are MGHDK and SYGVNS. This CDR3 region has 13 residues. V dropped 2 bases and J dropped 4 bases, with 8 bases sitting between them. The CDR3 DNA follows: TGTGCCAGCAGTGAACCTACAGTAGAGACCCAGTACTTC. Amino acids: CASSEPTVETQYF.

The chain is built from TRBV30 and TRBJ2-2; TRBD2 might be the D (5 bases). Trimming stripped 4 bases from V and 4 bases from J, with 10 bases between. CDR1 is GTSNPN and CDR2 is SVGIG in the germline V gene (reference sequence). The CDR3 runs 13 residues. The CDR3 DNA reads as TGTGCCTGGACCCTACGGGGCACCGGGGAGCTGTTTTTT. Translation gives CAWTLRGTGELFF.

This clone was recorded a few times. The chain carries TRBV28 and TRBJ1-3; 8 bases are a match to TRBD1. V trimming: 1 base; J trimming: 4 bases; junction bases outside the gene matches: 3. The length of the CDR3 is 15 residues. The germline gives CDR1 MDHEN, CDR2 SYDVKM. In DNA, the CDR3 is TGTGCCAGCAGTTTATCAGGGGGCTCAGGAAACACCATATATTTT. Translating it yields CASSLSGGSGNTIYF.

The chain joins TRBV19 to TRBJ1-5, with D tentatively TRBD1 (5 bases). This CDR3 region has 15 residues. V lost 9 bases, J lost 7 bases, and 22 bases lay in between. CDR1 and CDR2 from the germline V gene are LNHDA and SQIVND (reference sequence). Here the CDR3 DNA reads TGTGCCAGCATCGAGGGTGGACACCTAAGACAGCCCCAGCATTTT. Protein sequence: CASIEGGHLRQPQHF.

V is TRBV9 and J is TRBJ2-1; 8 nucleotides align to TRBD2. Germline V gene data show CDR1 as SGDLS and CDR2 as YYNGEE. The V segment lost 5 bases and the J segment 6 bases; nucleotides outside the gene matches: 13. This CDR3 spans 16 amino acids. CDR3 protein: CASRSGGGTFVNEQFF. The CDR3, as DNA: TGTGCCAGCAGGTCGGGAGGGGGAACCTTCGTCAATGAGCAGTTCTTC.

The rearrangement uses TRBV9 and TRBJ1-2; D is perhaps TRBD1 (6 bases). CDR3 length equals 12 residues. Germline V CDR1 and CDR2: SGDLS, YYNGEE. Trimming left V 4 bases short and J 14 bases short, with 18 bases between. CDR3 residues: CASSSGPGAITF. CDR3 DNA: TGTGCCAGCAGCTCGGGCCCAGGGGCGATTACCTTC.

This clone came up a few times. V gene TRBV30 combines with J gene TRBJ1-2, with unresolved D. The germline V and J ends were trimmed by 4 bases and 2 bases, with 14 bases remaining between them. From germline, CDR1 is GTSNPN and CDR2 SVGIG (reference sequence). CDR3 length: 14 amino acids. The CDR3 DNA reads as TGTGCCTGGAACTTGTATCGCCAGAACTATGGCTACACCTTC. Protein product: CAWNLYRQNYGYTF.

V gene TRBV5-1 combines with J gene TRBJ1-4; D might be TRBD1 (6 bases). Germline-derived CDR1 and CDR2 are SGHRS and YFSETQ. This CDR3 has 14 residues. V shed 9 bases and J shed 8 bases, with 20 bases lying between them. CDR3 in DNA: TGCGCCACTCAAAAGGGGGAAATTGTGGAAAAACTGTTTTTT. Translation: CATQKGEIVEKLFF.

V usage is TRBV6-8 and J usage is TRBJ1-2; D is uncertain. The CDR3 extends over 14 amino acids. Trimming shortened V by 6 bases and J by 8 bases, and 19 bases separated the two germline ends. Germline lookup yields CDR1 MNHGY and CDR2 SAAAGT. CDR3 loop: CASRKPGEGFGYTF. CDR3 nucleotide sequence: TGTGCCAGCAGGAAACCGGGCGAGGGCTTCGGCTACACCTTC.

This clone has a handful of counts. This chain uses TRBV7-6 with TRBJ1-1, with no clear D. Per germline, CDR1 SGHVS and CDR2 FNYEAQ. This CDR3 is 16 amino acids long. Trimming left V 3 bases short and J 1 base short, with 15 bases between. CDR3 protein: CASSLSPDGENTEAFF. CDR3 sequence (DNA): TGTGCCAGCAGCTTGTCCCCGGACGGCGAGAACACTGAAGCTTTCTTT.